One sample yielded the 25 T cell receptor beta chains listed below, sequenced in a study of cytomegalovirus exposure and HLA in healthy donors. The method was immunoSEQ multiplex PCR; TCRdb's version includes in-frame clones alone and lacks a portion of them. Among about 60,000 clones, 90% to 95% were seen once, and the ten largest hold under 6.5%. The sample consisted of PBMCs. The receptor source for this set is a woman aged 18-29 years in good health and CMV-seronegative.

This chain links TRBV7-9 with TRBJ2-1; D may be TRBD2 (6 bases). This CDR3 is built from 15 residues. Germline CDR1 SEHNR, CDR2 FQNEAQ (reference sequence). The germline V and J ends were trimmed by 5 bases and 4 bases, with 15 bases remaining between them. CDR3 DNA sequence: TGTGCCAGCAGCCCCTTTAGGGCGGGGTACAATGAGCAGTTCTTC. It translates to CASSPFRAGYNEQFF. The entire variable domain, with the rest obtained from reference TRBV7-9 and TRBJ2-1, is as follows: DTGVSQNPRHKITKRGQNVTFRCDPISEHNRLYWYRQTLGQGPEFLTYFQNEAQLEKSRLLSDRFSAERPKGSFSTLEIQRTEQGDSAMYLCASSPFRAGYNEQFFGPGTRLTVL.

The V and J genes are TRBV20-1 and TRBJ2-1; no reliable D call. The CDR3 is 11 residues long. V lost 0 bases and J lost 6, with 3 bases in between. The germline CDR1 and CDR2 sequences are DFQATT and SNEGSKA (reference sequence). The CDR3 nucleotides read TGCAGTGCTAGAGACCGCAATGAGCAGTTCTTC. Protein: CSARDRNEQFF.

The CDR3 protein is CASSLLDYNSPLHF. In DNA, the CDR3 is TGTGCCAGCAGTCTTTTAGACTATAATTCACCCCTCCACTTT. The chain links TRBV28 to TRBJ1-6; D is unclear. The ends were cut back, 5 bases at V and 3 bases at J, with 8 bases in the middle. This CDR3 region has 14 residues. The germline CDR1 and CDR2 sequences are MDHEN and SYDVKM.

The chain couples TRBV7-6 to TRBJ2-3; 7 bases line up with TRBD2. Germline lookup yields CDR1 SGHVS and CDR2 FNYEAQ. This CDR3 has 14 amino acids. The J segment lost 4 bases and the V segment lost 1 base, leaving 2 bases of the junction unmatched. The CDR3 sequence is CASSLVGGADTQYF. CDR3 in DNA: TGTGCCAGCAGCTTAGTGGGGGGGGCAGATACGCAGTATTTT. Complete variable domain (other parts from reference TRBV7-6 and TRBJ2-3): GAGVSQSPRYKVTKRGQDVALRCDPISGHVSLYWYRQALGQGPEFLTYFNYEAQQDKSGLPNDRFSAERPEGSISTLTIQRTEQRDSAMYRCASSLVGGADTQYFGPGTRLTVL.

The chain uses TRBV30 and TRBJ2-1, with 7 bases fitting TRBD2. The CDR3 has 17 residues. V lost 0 bases and J lost 3; bases outside the gene matches: 11. The germline V gene has CDR1 GTSNPN and CDR2 SVGIG (reference sequence). The CDR3 DNA sequence: TGTGCCTGGAGTGTACTGGTCCGGCTAGCGGACTACAATGAGCAGTTCTTC. Translating gives CAWSVLVRLADYNEQFF.

The chain uses TRBV18 and TRBJ2-7; TRBD1 aligns across 10 bases. There are 15 residues in the CDR3. J gave up 0 bases and V 5 bases, and 4 bases lay outside the gene matches. Germline V gives CDR1 KGHSH, CDR2 LQKENI. CDR3 coding DNA: TGTGCCAGCTCATCCAGGGACAGGGGCTCCTACGAGCAGTACTTC. Its protein is CASSSRDRGSYEQYF.

This clone has only one observation. The chain links TRBV7-3 to TRBJ1-1; D is unresolved. The CDR3 has 12 residues. V lost 5 bases and J 6 bases, leaving 10 bases between the germline ends. The germline gives CDR1 SGHTA, CDR2 FQGTGA. The CDR3 region is CASSPTLPEAFF. The DNA for the CDR3 is TGTGCCAGCAGCCCTACCCTACCTGAAGCTTTCTTT.

A single count supports this clone. V is TRBV7-9 and J is TRBJ2-7; 11 nucleotides agree with TRBD2. CDR3 length: 16 amino acids. CDR1 SEHNR and CDR2 FQNEAQ come from the germline V gene (reference sequence). Trimming cost V 5 bases and J 0 bases; bases outside gene matches: 6. The DNA for the CDR3 is TGTGCCAGCAGCCCTAGCGGGGGGCTTCCCTCCTACGAGCAGTACTTC. Its protein product is CASSPSGGLPSYEQYF.

The chain links TRBV2 to TRBJ2-7; TRBD2 agrees at 7 bases. V shed 4 bases, J shed 3 bases, and the junction held 9 bases outside the gene matches. The germline gives CDR1 SNHLY, CDR2 FYNNEI. This CDR3 has 15 amino acids. CDR3 in DNA: TGTGCCAGCAGTGTGGGGGGGAACCTCGACTACGAGCAGTACGTC. It yields the protein CASSVGGNLDYEQYV.

V is TRBV9 and J is TRBJ2-2, with D perhaps matching TRBD1 (5 bases). This CDR3 has 14 amino acids. From germline, CDR1 is SGDLS and CDR2 YYNGEE. V dropped 3 bases and J dropped 2 bases, with 8 bases sitting between them. The DNA for the CDR3 is TGTGCCAGCAGCGGGACACTTAACACCGGGGAGCTGTTTTTT. Encoded protein: CASSGTLNTGELFF.

The chain combines TRBV27 with TRBJ1-2; weak D call: TRBD1 (5 bases). CDR3 size: 13 residues. Germline V CDR1 and CDR2: MNHEY, SMNVEV (reference sequence). Trimming cost V 8 bases and J 8 bases, with 18 bases left between them. The CDR3 DNA sequence: TGTGCCAGCCGCCCAATGACGGGGGAGGGCTACACCTTC. This sequence encodes CASRPMTGEGYTF.

On this clone: Other DNA variants within this sample encode the same CDR3. The chain carries TRBV12-5 and TRBJ1-1, with TRBD1 as a possible D gene (6 bases). The V end was cut by 1 base, the J end by 1 base, with 7 bases between. This CDR3 is 14 amino acids long. CDR1 is LGHNT, CDR2 FRNRAP, per germline. The CDR3 DNA reads as TGTGCTAGTGGTTTGGGGGGGCGGAACACTGAAGCTTTCTTT. Translating gives CASGLGGRNTEAFF. Using reference TRBV12-5 and TRBJ1-1 for the parts outside the CDR3, the full variable domain is DARVTQTPRHKVTEMGQEVTMRCQPILGHNTVFWYRQTMMQGLELLAYFRNRAPLDDSGMPKDRFSAEMPDATLATLKIQPSEPRDSAVYFCASGLGGRNTEAFFGQGTRLTVV.

The chain uses TRBV6-5 and TRBJ1-6; the match to TRBD1 covers 7 bases. CDR1 is MNHEY, CDR2 SVGAGI, per germline. This CDR3 contains 14 residues. V trimming: 5 bases; J trimming: 10 bases; junction bases outside the gene matches: 8. CDR3 DNA: TGTGCCAGCAGTGTGACAGGGATGAAATCACCCCTCCACTTT. It is translated as CASSVTGMKSPLHF.

J is TRBJ2-1 and V is TRBV28; 11 nucleotides agree with TRBD2. The germline CDR1 and CDR2 sequences are MDHEN and SYDVKM. J was trimmed by 8 bases and V by 6 bases; bases with no gene match: 6. The CDR3 length is 14 residues. CDR3 sequence: CASSQGLAGHEQFF. CDR3 nucleotide sequence: TGTGCCAGCAGCCAAGGACTAGCGGGCCATGAGCAGTTCTTC.

CDR3 in DNA: TGTGCCAGCAGTGCCATAACGGGACAGGTCGCTGAAGCTTTCTTT. It specifies CASSAITGQVAEAFF. The chain recombines TRBV25-1 with TRBJ1-1; 8 bases match TRBD1. V dropped 4 bases and J dropped 6; count of bases not matched to a gene: 10. The CDR3 is made up of 15 amino acids. Germline lookup yields CDR1 MGHDK and CDR2 SYGVNS.

The rearrangement joins TRBV7-9 to TRBJ1-1; D call uncertain. CDR3 length: 10 residues. V shed 5 bases and J shed 5 bases, with 3 bases lying between them. Per the germline V gene, CDR1 is SEHNR and CDR2 is FQNEAQ (reference sequence). The CDR3 sequence is CASSQTEAFF. CDR3 sequence (DNA): TGTGCCAGCAGCCAAACTGAAGCTTTCTTT.

This clone showed up just once. This chain joins TRBV7-9 and TRBJ1-2; TRBD1 matches at 8 bases. Per the germline V gene, CDR1 is SEHNR and CDR2 is FQNEAQ (reference sequence). J gave up 7 bases and V 0 bases, and 7 bases lay outside the gene matches. The CDR3 runs 15 residues. The CDR3 nucleotides read TGTGCCAGCAGCTTAGCGCAGGGGGCGAAAGGTGGCTACACCTTC. Residues: CASSLAQGAKGGYTF.

The V gene is TRBV19, the J gene TRBJ1-1, with unresolved D. The CDR3 is made up of 15 amino acids. The germline V gene has CDR1 LNHDA and CDR2 SQIVND (reference sequence). Between the trimmed V and J ends, which lost 5 bases and 1 base, there was a span of 14 bases. The CDR3 DNA follows: TGTGCCAGTAGTTTGGGAGGCGGGTCGAACACTGAAGCTTTCTTT. Protein sequence: CASSLGGGSNTEAFF.

The rearrangement links TRBV7-3 to TRBJ2-7; weak D call: TRBD2 (7 bases). The CDR3 spans 15 residues. The germline CDR1 and CDR2 sequences are SGHTA and FQGTGA. V lost 2 bases and J lost 3, with 14 bases in between. The CDR3 coding sequence is TGTGCCAGCAGCTTATGGGGAGGGGGAAACTACGAGCAGTACTTC. Translating gives CASSLWGGGNYEQYF.

CDR3 protein: CASSQLYGRGVTQYF. In DNA, the CDR3 is TGCGCCAGCAGCCAACTTTACGGGAGGGGGGTGACCCAGTACTTC. The rearrangement joins TRBV4-3 to TRBJ2-5; 8 bases match TRBD2. The CDR3 extends over 15 amino acids. CDR1 LGHNA and CDR2 YSLEER come from the germline V gene. J was trimmed by 7 bases and V by 2 bases; bases with no gene match: 9.

The V call is TRBV7-8, the J call TRBJ1-1; 9 nucleotides line up with TRBD1. Unmatched junction bases numbered 6, after V lost 6 bases and J lost 4 bases. CDR3 length equals 14 residues. In germline, CDR1 is SGHVS, CDR2 FQNEAQ. The CDR3 region has the DNA TGTGCCAGCAGTAGGACAGGGGTTGCCACTGAAGCTTTCTTT. Protein sequence: CASSRTGVATEAFF.

The rearrangement uses TRBV11-2 and TRBJ1-2; D unclear. V lost 1 base and J lost 8, with 26 bases in between. The V gene's germline CDR1 is SGHAT and CDR2 FQNNGV. The CDR3 covers 18 residues. CDR3 nucleotides: TGTGCCAGCAGCTTAGGGTTGGATAGGGCTGGAGGGCAAACCGGCTACACCTTC. Its protein is CASSLGLDRAGGQTGYTF.

V usage is TRBV11-2 and J usage is TRBJ2-7; TRBD1 might be the D (7 bases). This CDR3 region has 13 residues. The germline V and J ends were trimmed by 7 bases and 3 bases, with 13 bases remaining between them. The germline V gene encodes CDR1 SGHAT and CDR2 FQNNGV. CDR3 sequence reads: CASKEGADYEQYF. CDR3 coding DNA: TGTGCCAGCAAGGAGGGGGCGGACTACGAGCAGTACTTC.

The chain is built from TRBV9 and TRBJ2-7; 9 bases agree with TRBD2. Looked up from germline, CDR1 is SGDLS and CDR2 is YYNGEE. The CDR3 consists of 17 residues. Trimming cost V 4 bases and J 7 bases; bases outside gene matches: 18. CDR3 loop: CASSLGSGTSMRMEQYF. The CDR3 DNA follows: TGTGCCAGCAGCTTGGGGTCCGGGACTAGCATGCGTATGGAGCAGTACTTC.

This sequence joins TRBV19 and TRBJ1-6; 11 bases are a match to TRBD1. Germline loops: CDR1 LNHDA, CDR2 SQIVND (reference sequence). V gave up 9 bases and J gave up 8 bases; unmatched junction bases: 9. This CDR3 region has 15 residues. CDR3 DNA sequence: TGTGCCAGCAGATTAGGACAGGGGGCTTATTCACCCCTCCACTTT. Translation gives CASRLGQGAYSPLHF.